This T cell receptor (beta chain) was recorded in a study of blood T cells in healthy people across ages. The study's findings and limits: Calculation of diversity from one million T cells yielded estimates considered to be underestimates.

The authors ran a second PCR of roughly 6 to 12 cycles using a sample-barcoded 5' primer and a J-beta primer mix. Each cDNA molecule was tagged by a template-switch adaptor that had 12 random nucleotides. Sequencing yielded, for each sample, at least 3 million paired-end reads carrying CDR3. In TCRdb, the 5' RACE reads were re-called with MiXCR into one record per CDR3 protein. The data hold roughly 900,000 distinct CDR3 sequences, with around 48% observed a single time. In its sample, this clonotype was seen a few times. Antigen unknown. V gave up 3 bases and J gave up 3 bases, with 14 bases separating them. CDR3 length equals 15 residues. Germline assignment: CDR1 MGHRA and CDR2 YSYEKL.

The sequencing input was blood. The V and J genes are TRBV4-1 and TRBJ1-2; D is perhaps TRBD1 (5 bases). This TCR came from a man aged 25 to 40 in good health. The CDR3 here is CASSQTGGGDYGYTF. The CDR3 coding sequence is TGCGCCAGCAGCCAGACCGGTGGAGGGGACTATGGCTACACCTTC.